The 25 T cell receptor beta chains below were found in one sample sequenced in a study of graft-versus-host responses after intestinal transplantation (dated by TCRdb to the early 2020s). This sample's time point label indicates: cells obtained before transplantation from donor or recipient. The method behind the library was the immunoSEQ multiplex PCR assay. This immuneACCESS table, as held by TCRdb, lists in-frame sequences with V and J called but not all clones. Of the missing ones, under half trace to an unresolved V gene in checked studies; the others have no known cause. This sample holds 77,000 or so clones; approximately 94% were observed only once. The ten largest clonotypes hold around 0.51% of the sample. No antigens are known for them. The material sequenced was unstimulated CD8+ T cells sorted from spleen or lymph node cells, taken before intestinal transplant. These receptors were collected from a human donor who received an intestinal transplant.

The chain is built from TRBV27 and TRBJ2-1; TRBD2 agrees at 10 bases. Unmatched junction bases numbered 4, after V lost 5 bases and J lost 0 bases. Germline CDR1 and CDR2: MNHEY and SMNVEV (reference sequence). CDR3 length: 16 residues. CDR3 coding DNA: TGTGCCAGCAGTCGAGTAGCGGGAGGCTCCTACAATGAGCAGTTCTTC. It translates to CASSRVAGGSYNEQFF.

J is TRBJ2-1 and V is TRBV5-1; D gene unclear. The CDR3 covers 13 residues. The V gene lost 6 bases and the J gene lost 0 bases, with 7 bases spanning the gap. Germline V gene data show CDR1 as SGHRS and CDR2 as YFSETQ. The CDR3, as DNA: TGCGCCAGCACCTTTAGCTCCTACAATGAGCAGTTCTTC. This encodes CASTFSSYNEQFF.

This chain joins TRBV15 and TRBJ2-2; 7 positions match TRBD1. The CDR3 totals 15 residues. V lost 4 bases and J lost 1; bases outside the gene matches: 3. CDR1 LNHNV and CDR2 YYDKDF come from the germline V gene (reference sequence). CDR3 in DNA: TGTGCCACCAGCATTCGGGACAGGAACACCGGGGAGCTGTTTTTT. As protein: CATSIRDRNTGELFF.

The CDR3 DNA follows: TGTGCCAGCAGCTCAAGCGGGAGGGCCTACAATGAGCAGTTCTTC. Translating gives CASSSSGRAYNEQFF. This rearrangement joins TRBV7-3 to TRBJ2-1; 10 nucleotides align to TRBD2. The germline gives CDR1 SGHTA, CDR2 FQGTGA. The CDR3 totals 15 residues. The junction had 2 bases not matched to a gene; V was cut back by 4 bases and J by 2 bases. The full variable domain, in which reference TRBV7-3 and TRBJ2-1 provide the parts outside the CDR3, is GAGVSQTPSNKVTEKGKYVELRCDPISGHTALYWYRQSLGQGPEFLIYFQGTGAADDSGLPNDRFFAVRPEGSVSTLKIQRTERGDSAVYLCASSSSGRAYNEQFFGPGTRLTVL.

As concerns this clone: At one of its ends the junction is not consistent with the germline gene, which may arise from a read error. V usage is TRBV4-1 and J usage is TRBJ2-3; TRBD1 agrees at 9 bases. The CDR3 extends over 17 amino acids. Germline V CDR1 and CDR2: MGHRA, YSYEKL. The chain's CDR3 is CTSSQDQGTGLTDTQYF. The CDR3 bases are TGCACCAGCAGCCAAGATCAAGGGACAGGGCTCACAGATACGCAGTATTTT.

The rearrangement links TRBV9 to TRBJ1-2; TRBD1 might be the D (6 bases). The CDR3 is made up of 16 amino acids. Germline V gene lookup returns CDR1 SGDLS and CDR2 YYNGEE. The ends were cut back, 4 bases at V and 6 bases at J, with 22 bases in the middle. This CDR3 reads CASSTHRVRPFDGYTF. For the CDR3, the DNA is TGTGCCAGCAGCACCCACAGGGTGAGGCCTTTTGATGGCTACACCTTC. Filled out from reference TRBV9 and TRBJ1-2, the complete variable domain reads DSGVTQTPKHLITATGQRVTLRCSPRSGDLSVYWYQQSLDQGLQFLIQYYNGEERAKGNILERFSAQQFPDLHSELNLSSLELGDSALYFCASSTHRVRPFDGYTFGSGTRLTVV.

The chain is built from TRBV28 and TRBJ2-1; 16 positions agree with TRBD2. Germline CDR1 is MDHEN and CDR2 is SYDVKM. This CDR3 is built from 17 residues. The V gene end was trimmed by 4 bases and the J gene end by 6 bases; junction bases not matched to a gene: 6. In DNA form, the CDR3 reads TGTGCCAGCAGTTCCCTCGGGACTAGCGGGAGGGGCAATGAGCAGTTCTTC. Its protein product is CASSSLGTSGRGNEQFF. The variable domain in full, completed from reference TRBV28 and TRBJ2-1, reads DVKVTQSSRYLVKRTGEKVFLECVQDMDHENMFWYRQDPGLGLRLIYFSYDVKMKEKGDIPEGYSVSREKKERFSLILESASTNQTSMYLCASSSLGTSGRGNEQFFGPGTRLTVL.

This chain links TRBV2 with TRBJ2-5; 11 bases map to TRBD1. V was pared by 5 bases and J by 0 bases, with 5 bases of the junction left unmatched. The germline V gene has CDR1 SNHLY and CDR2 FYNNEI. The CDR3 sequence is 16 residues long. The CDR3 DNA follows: TGTGCCAGCAGTTACCGGGACAGGGGGGACCAAGAGACCCAGTACTTC. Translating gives CASSYRDRGDQETQYF.

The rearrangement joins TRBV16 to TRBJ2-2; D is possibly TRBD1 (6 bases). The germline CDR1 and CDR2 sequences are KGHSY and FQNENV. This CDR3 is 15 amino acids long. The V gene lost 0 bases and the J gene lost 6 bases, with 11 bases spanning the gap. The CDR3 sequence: CASSQSTGSSGELFF. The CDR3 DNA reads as TGTGCCAGCAGCCAATCAACAGGGTCTTCCGGGGAGCTGTTTTTT.

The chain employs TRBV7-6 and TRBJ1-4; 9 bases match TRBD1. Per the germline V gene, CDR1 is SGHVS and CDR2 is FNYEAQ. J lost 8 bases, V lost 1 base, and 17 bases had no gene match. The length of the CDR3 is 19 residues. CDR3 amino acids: CASSLGRLTGGDFREKLFF. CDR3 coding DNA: TGTGCCAGCAGCTTAGGGAGATTAACAGGGGGCGACTTCAGGGAAAAACTGTTTTTT.

CDR3 DNA: TGTGCCAGCAGCGCCTACAGGGGCCCTCACAATGAGCAGTTCTTC. Encoded protein: CASSAYRGPHNEQFF. The chain uses TRBV9 and TRBJ2-1, with 7 nucleotides matching TRBD1. The CDR3 is 15 residues long. Germline values: CDR1 SGDLS, CDR2 YYNGEE. With 3 bases clipped from V and 5 bases from J, the junction kept 8 bases outside the gene matches.

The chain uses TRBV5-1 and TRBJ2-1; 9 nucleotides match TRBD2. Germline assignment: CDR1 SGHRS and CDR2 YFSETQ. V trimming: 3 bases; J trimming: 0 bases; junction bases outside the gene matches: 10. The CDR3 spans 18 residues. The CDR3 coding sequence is TGCGCCAGCAGCTCCGAATCCGATAGCGGGAGCTCCTACAATGAGCAGTTCTTC. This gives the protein CASSSESDSGSSYNEQFF.

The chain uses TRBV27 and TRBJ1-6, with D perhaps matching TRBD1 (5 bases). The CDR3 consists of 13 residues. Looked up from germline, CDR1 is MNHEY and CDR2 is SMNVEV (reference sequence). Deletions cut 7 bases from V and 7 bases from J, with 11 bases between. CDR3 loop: CASKEGWNSPLHF. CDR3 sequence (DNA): TGTGCCAGCAAGGAGGGGTGGAATTCACCCCTCCACTTT.

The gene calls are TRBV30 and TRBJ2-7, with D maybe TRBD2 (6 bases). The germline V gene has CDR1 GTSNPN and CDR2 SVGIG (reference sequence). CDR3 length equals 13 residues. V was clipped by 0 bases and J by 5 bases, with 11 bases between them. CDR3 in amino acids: CAWSVQGGNEQYF. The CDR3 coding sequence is TGTGCCTGGAGTGTCCAGGGAGGAAACGAGCAGTACTTC. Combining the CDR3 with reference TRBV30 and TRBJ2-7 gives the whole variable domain SQTIHQWPATLVQPVGSPLSLECTVEGTSNPNLYWYRQAAGRGLQLLFYSVGIGQISSEVPQNLSASRPQDRQFILSSKKLLLSDSGFYLCAWSVQGGNEQYFGPGTRLTVT.

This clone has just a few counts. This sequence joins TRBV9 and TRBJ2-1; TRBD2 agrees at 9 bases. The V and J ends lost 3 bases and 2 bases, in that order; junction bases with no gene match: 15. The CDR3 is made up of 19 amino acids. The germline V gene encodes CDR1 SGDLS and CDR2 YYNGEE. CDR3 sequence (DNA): TGTGCCAGCAGCGGATCTCTAGCGGGACCGGCCGGGCCCTACAATGAGCAGTTCTTC. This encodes CASSGSLAGPAGPYNEQFF.

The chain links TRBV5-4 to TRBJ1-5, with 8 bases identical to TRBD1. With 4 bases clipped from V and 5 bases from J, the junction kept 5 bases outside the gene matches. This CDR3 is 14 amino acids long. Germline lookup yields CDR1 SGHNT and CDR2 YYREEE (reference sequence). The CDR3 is CASSTGGVDQPQHF. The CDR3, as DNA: TGTGCCAGCAGCACAGGGGGGGTGGATCAGCCCCAGCATTTT.

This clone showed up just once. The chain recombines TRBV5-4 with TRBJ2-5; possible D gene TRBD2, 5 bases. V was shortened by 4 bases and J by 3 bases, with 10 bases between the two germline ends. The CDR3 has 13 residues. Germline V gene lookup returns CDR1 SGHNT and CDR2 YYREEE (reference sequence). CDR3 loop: CASSSEGKETQYF. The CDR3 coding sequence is TGTGCCAGCAGCAGTGAGGGCAAAGAGACCCAGTACTTC. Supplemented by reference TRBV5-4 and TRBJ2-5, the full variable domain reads ETGVTQSPTHLIKTRGQQVTLRCSSQSGHNTVSWYQQALGQGPQFIFQYYREEENGRGNFPPRFSGLQFPNYSSELNVNALELDDSALYLCASSSEGKETQYFGPGTRLLVL.

Here the CDR3 DNA reads TGTGCCAGCAGTTTATATTACGGGGACAGGGGAACCAACGAGCAGTACTTC. Translating it yields CASSLYYGDRGTNEQYF. This sequence joins TRBV28 and TRBJ2-7; TRBD1 matches at 10 bases. This CDR3 comprises 17 residues. Germline CDR1 is MDHEN and CDR2 is SYDVKM. J was trimmed by 5 bases and V by 1 base; bases with no gene match: 11.

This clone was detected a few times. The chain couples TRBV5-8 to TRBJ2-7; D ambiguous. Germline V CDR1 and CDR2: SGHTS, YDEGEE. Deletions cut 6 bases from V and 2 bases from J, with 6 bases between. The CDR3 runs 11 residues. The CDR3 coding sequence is TGTGCCAGCATGGAGACCTACGAGCAGTACTTC. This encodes CASMETYEQYF.

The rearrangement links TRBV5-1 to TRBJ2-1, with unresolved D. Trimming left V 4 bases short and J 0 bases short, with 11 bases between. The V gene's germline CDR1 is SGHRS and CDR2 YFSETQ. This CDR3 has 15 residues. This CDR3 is CASSPAPSSYNEQFF. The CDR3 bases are TGCGCCAGCAGCCCGGCCCCAAGCTCCTACAATGAGCAGTTCTTC.

The CDR3 DNA follows: TGTGCCAGTAGTGATCCAGCGGGCGGGAGGGACAATGAGCAGTTCTTC. Its protein is CASSDPAGGRDNEQFF. The V call is TRBV19, the J call TRBJ2-1, with 9 positions matching TRBD2. In germline, CDR1 is LNHDA, CDR2 SQIVND (reference sequence). The CDR3 sequence is 16 residues long. V lost 5 bases to trimming and J lost 5 bases; unmatched junction nucleotides: 10.

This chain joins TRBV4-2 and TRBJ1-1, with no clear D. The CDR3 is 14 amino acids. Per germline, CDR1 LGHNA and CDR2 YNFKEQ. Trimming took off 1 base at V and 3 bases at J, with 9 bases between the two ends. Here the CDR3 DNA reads TGTGCCAGCAGCCAAGTGGTGGAGGACACTGAAGCTTTCTTT. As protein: CASSQVVEDTEAFF.

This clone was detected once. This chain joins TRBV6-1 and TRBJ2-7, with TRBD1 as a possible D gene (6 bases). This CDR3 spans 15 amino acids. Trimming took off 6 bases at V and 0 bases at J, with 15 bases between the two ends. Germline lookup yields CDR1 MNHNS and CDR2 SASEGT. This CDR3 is CASSPYRAPSYEQYF. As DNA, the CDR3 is TGTGCCAGCAGCCCCTACAGGGCACCCTCCTACGAGCAGTACTTC.

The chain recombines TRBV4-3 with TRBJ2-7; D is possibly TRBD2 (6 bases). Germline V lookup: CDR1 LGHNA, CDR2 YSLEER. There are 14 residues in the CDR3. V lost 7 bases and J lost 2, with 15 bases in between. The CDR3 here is CASTLRSGTYEQYF. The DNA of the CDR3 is TGCGCCAGCACCCTACGTAGCGGAACCTACGAGCAGTACTTC.

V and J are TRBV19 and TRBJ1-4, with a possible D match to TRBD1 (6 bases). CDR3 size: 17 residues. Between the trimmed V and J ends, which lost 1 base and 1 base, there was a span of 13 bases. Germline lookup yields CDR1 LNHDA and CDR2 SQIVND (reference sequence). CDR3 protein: CASSIAPYRVTNEKLFF. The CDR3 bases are TGTGCCAGTAGTATAGCCCCCTACAGGGTAACTAATGAAAAACTGTTTTTT.